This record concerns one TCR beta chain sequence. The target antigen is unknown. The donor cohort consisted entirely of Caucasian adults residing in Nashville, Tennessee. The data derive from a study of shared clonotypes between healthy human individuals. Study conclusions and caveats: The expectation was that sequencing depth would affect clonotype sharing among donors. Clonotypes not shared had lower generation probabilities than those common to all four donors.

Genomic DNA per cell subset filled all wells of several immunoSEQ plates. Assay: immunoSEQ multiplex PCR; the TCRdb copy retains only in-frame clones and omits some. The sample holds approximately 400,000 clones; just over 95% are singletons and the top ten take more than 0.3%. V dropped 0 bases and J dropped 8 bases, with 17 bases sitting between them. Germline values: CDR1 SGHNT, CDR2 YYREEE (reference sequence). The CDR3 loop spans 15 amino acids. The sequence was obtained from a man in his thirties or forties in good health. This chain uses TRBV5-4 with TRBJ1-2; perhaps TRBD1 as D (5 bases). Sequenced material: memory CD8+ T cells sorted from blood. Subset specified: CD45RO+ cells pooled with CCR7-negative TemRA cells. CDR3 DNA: TGTGCCAGCAGCTTGGCGCAGGGACCTACTAGGGGCTACACCTTC. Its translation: CASSLAQGPTRGYTF.